Below, 28 T cell receptor beta chains from the same sample are listed, as sequenced in a study of blood T cell repertoires in COVID-19. Profiling relied on immunoSEQ multiplex PCR, and the TCRdb table lists in-frame clones only, not all of them. The top ten hold about 4% of the sample, which has roughly 240,000 clones, about 85% seen once. Specimen: peripheral blood. These receptors were collected from a young man with active or convalescent COVID-19.

This clone was seen only a few times. CDR3 DNA: TGCGCCAGCAGCCAAGATGGCTTAAATTCACCCCTCCACTTT. Amino acid sequence: CASSQDGLNSPLHF. V usage is TRBV4-3 and J usage is TRBJ1-6; no definite D call. Germline V gene lookup returns CDR1 LGHNA and CDR2 YSLEER. V gave up 0 bases and J gave up 7 bases, with 7 bases separating them. CDR3 length equals 14 residues.

The rearrangement joins TRBV29-1 to TRBJ1-1; D unclear. The germline V gene encodes CDR1 SQVTM and CDR2 ANQGSEA. The CDR3 sequence is 12 residues long. V was trimmed by 7 bases and J by 3 bases, leaving 12 bases between them. The CDR3, as DNA: TGCAGCGCTACCGTCTCGGACACTGAAGCTTTCTTT. Its protein is CSATVSDTEAFF.

CDR3 bases: TGTGCCAGTAGTATCAGCGCCGGGGGCTACACCTTC. It yields the protein CASSISAGGYTF. The chain has TRBV19 and TRBJ1-2; D remains ambiguous. V was pared by 3 bases and J by 8 bases, with 10 bases between. This CDR3 is 12 amino acids long. CDR1 is LNHDA and CDR2 is SQIVND in the germline V gene (reference sequence).

The chain couples TRBV24-1 to TRBJ1-5; D might be TRBD1 (5 bases). V dropped 10 bases and J dropped 3 bases, with 6 bases sitting between them. There are 11 residues in the CDR3. Germline values: CDR1 KGHDR, CDR2 SFDVKD. The CDR3 DNA follows: TGTGCCACAGGGGTCAATCAGCCCCAGCATTTT. Its translation: CATGVNQPQHF.

The V call is TRBV7-6, the J call TRBJ2-1; 8 bases align to TRBD2. The germline gives CDR1 SGHVS, CDR2 FNYEAQ. The CDR3 totals 16 residues. With V trimmed by 1 base and J by 3 bases, 5 bases remained unmatched. CDR3 residues: CASSLVSGAIYNEQFF. In nucleotides, the CDR3 is TGTGCCAGCAGCTTAGTTAGCGGGGCCATCTACAATGAGCAGTTCTTC.

This clone appeared a single time. The chain couples TRBV20-1 to TRBJ2-1; 9 nucleotides align to TRBD2. CDR1 and CDR2 (germline): DFQATT, SNEGSKA (reference sequence). J was trimmed by 8 bases and V by 3 bases; bases with no gene match: 8. This CDR3 is built from 14 residues. CDR3 in DNA: TGCAGTGCTAGTCCCGGGACTAGCTTCGATGAGCAGTTCTTC. Translated: CSASPGTSFDEQFF.

The chain joins TRBV9 to TRBJ2-1; 7 bases are a match to TRBD2. Germline V CDR1 and CDR2: SGDLS, YYNGEE. This CDR3 contains 16 residues. V shed 4 bases and J 12 bases; nucleotides not matched to a gene: 19. CDR3 sequence: CASSPATVQGGGRQFF. CDR3 nucleotide sequence: TGTGCCAGCAGCCCCGCTACAGTCCAGGGCGGGGGTAGGCAGTTCTTC.

The rearrangement links TRBV10-3 to TRBJ1-5; D remains unclear. The germline CDR1 and CDR2 sequences are ENHRY and SYGVKD. The CDR3 length is 12 residues. V lost 4 bases and J lost 5, with 6 bases in between. The CDR3 here is CAISAADQPQHF. In DNA, the CDR3 is TGTGCCATCAGTGCGGCGGATCAGCCCCAGCATTTT.

The gene calls are TRBV18 and TRBJ1-3; no clear D gene. Trimming removed 5 bases from V and 0 bases from J, with 8 bases in between. In germline, CDR1 is KGHSH, CDR2 LQKENI. This CDR3 is built from 14 residues. CDR3 nucleotide sequence: TGTGCCAGCTCATCGGGTCTCTCTGGAAACACCATATATTTT. Residues: CASSSGLSGNTIYF. Full variable domain (rest looked up from reference TRBV18 and TRBJ1-3): NAGVMQNPRHLVRRRGQEARLRCSPMKGHSHVYWYRQLPEEGLKFMVYLQKENIIDESGMPKERFSAEFPKEGPSILRIQQVVRGDSAAYFCASSSGLSGNTIYFGEGSWLTVV.

Only a few counts were recorded for this clone. The chain recombines TRBV6-5 with TRBJ1-2; D perhaps matches TRBD1 (6 bases). This CDR3 region has 13 residues. Germline-derived CDR1 and CDR2 are MNHEY and SVGAGI. Trimming took 9 bases from V and 6 from J, leaving 17 bases between them. The CDR3 sequence is CASTLGTRNGYTF. The CDR3 nucleotides are TGTGCCAGTACACTGGGGACAAGAAATGGCTACACCTTC.

This clone was counted a single time. In nucleotides, the CDR3 is TGCGCCAGCAGTACTTCAGGGGAGGGGGCCAACGTCCTGACTTTC. This translates into CASSTSGEGANVLTF. This chain joins TRBV5-1 and TRBJ2-6; perhaps TRBD1 as D (6 bases). The CDR3 consists of 15 residues. Germline V gene sequence: CDR1 SGHRS, CDR2 YFSETQ. V shed 5 bases and J shed 4 bases, with 13 bases lying between them. Variable domain in full (rest from reference TRBV5-1 and TRBJ2-6): KAGVTQTPRYLIKTRGQQVTLSCSPISGHRSVSWYQQTPGQGLQFLFEYFSETQRNKGNFPGRFSGRQFSNSRSEMNVSTLELGDSALYLCASSTSGEGANVLTFGAGSRLTVL.

The chain uses TRBV7-3 and TRBJ2-5, with 11 bases identical to TRBD1. Germline-derived CDR1 and CDR2 are SGHTA and FQGTGA. CDR3 length equals 14 residues. V shed 5 bases, J shed 7 bases, and the junction held 6 bases outside the gene matches. The CDR3 here is CASSGDRGSGTQYF. The CDR3 DNA reads TGTGCCAGCAGCGGGGACAGGGGGTCGGGGACCCAGTACTTC. Together with reference TRBV7-3 and TRBJ2-5, the CDR3 gives the full variable domain: GAGVSQTPSNKVTEKGKYVELRCDPISGHTALYWYRQSLGQGPEFLIYFQGTGAADDSGLPNDRFFAVRPEGSVSTLKIQRTERGDSAVYLCASSGDRGSGTQYFGPGTRLLVL.

The chain has TRBV24-1 and TRBJ2-3; 7 nucleotides match TRBD1. J gave up 4 bases and V 9 bases, and 12 bases lay outside the gene matches. Germline loops: CDR1 KGHDR, CDR2 SFDVKD. This CDR3 spans 15 amino acids. The CDR3 region has the DNA TGTGCCACCTCTACCACGACAGGGATTGCAGATACGCAGTATTTT. Amino acids: CATSTTTGIADTQYF.

This clone came up once. The rearrangement links TRBV11-3 to TRBJ2-3, with TRBD2 matching 8 bases. The CDR3 spans 15 residues. The V gene's germline CDR1 is SGHNT and CDR2 YENEEA. J lost 3 bases, V lost 5 bases, and 7 bases had no gene match. The chain's CDR3 is CASSLGSGGTDTQYF. The DNA for the CDR3 is TGTGCCAGCAGCCTGGGTTCGGGGGGGACAGATACGCAGTATTTT.

This CDR3 reads CASSHPLAGLQETQYF. In DNA form, the CDR3 reads TGTGCCAGCAGCCATCCTCTAGCTGGATTACAAGAGACCCAGTACTTC. The chain employs TRBV3-1 (or the pseudogene TRBV3-2) and TRBJ2-5; maybe TRBD2 (5 bases). The germline V and J ends were trimmed by 3 bases and 2 bases, with 16 bases remaining between them. Germline CDR1 LGHDT, CDR2 YNNKEL (reference sequence). CDR3 length equals 16 residues.

The chain joins TRBV28 to TRBJ1-5, with a possible D match to TRBD1 (6 bases). From germline, CDR1 is MDHEN and CDR2 SYDVKM. Trimming shortened V by 3 bases and J by 0 bases, and 12 bases separated the two germline ends. The CDR3 sequence is 16 residues long. CDR3 bases: TGTGCCAGCAGTTTGAGAGGACAGTATAGCAATCAGCCCCAGCATTTT. Amino acids: CASSLRGQYSNQPQHF.

The chain joins TRBV6-5 to TRBJ1-2; D perhaps matches TRBD1 (5 bases). The V gene lost 0 bases and the J gene lost 7 bases, with 15 bases spanning the gap. CDR1 MNHEY and CDR2 SVGAGI come from the germline V gene. The CDR3 consists of 15 residues. CDR3 bases: TGTGCCAGCAGTTACTCGACTACGGGACTTGGTGGCTACACCTTC. It specifies CASSYSTTGLGGYTF.

The chain carries TRBV6-6 and TRBJ1-6; perhaps TRBD1 as D (5 bases). V lost 8 bases and J lost 9, with 11 bases in between. Germline CDR1 is MNHNY and CDR2 is SVGAGI (reference sequence). The CDR3 covers 12 residues. CDR3 loop: CASQGEGSPLHF. CDR3 in DNA: TGTGCCAGCCAAGGGGAGGGTTCACCCCTCCACTTT.

As for this clone: At one of its ends the junction is not consistent with the germline gene, which may arise from a read error. V is TRBV9 and J is TRBJ2-1, with 8 bases matching TRBD2. The CDR3 loop spans 18 amino acids. The germline V gene has CDR1 SGDLS and CDR2 YYNGEE. CDR3 nucleotides: TGTGCCAGCAGCGAAAGCGGGGGCGAGTTGTCCGGGAACAATAAGCAGTTCTTC. Residues: CASSESGGELSGNNKQFF.

This clone was seen a single time. The CDR3 region has the DNA TGTGCCAGCAGCGTAGGGGCTAGCCCTACCTACAATGAGCAGTTCTTC. Protein sequence: CASSVGASPTYNEQFF. The rearrangement joins TRBV9 to TRBJ2-1; weak D call: TRBD2 (5 bases). The CDR3 runs 16 residues. Germline lookup yields CDR1 SGDLS and CDR2 YYNGEE. With 0 bases removed from V and 2 bases from J, the gap between germline ends came to 12 bases.

This clone was recorded once. The chain joins TRBV6-4 to TRBJ1-1, with 8 bases matching TRBD1. CDR1 and CDR2 from the germline V gene are MRHNA and SNTAGT. J gave up 4 bases and V 4 bases, and 2 bases lay outside the gene matches. This CDR3 has 13 amino acids. The CDR3 sequence is CASSADRATEAFF. CDR3 nucleotides: TGTGCCAGCAGTGCGGACAGGGCCACTGAAGCTTTCTTT.

The chain recombines TRBV10-2 with TRBJ1-5, with D possibly TRBD1 on 6 matching bases. Germline V gene sequence: CDR1 WSHSY, CDR2 SAAADI. V was clipped by 7 bases and J by 9 bases, with 13 bases between them. This CDR3 has 12 residues. The CDR3 region is CASKAQGGPQHF. CDR3 bases: TGCGCCAGCAAAGCGCAAGGGGGGCCCCAGCATTTT.

This chain links TRBV11-2 with TRBJ2-5; 8 bases are shared with TRBD2. CDR1 SGHAT and CDR2 FQNNGV come from the germline V gene. This CDR3 comprises 15 residues. Trimming removed 1 base from V and 11 bases from J; junction bases left unmatched: 12. The DNA of the CDR3 is TGTGCCAGCAGCTTAGCACCGTCTAGCTCGGGAGGGCAGTACTTC. Amino acids: CASSLAPSSSGGQYF.

The chain combines TRBV5-6 with TRBJ2-7; TRBD1 matches 8 bases. With V trimmed by 0 bases and J by 5 bases, 7 bases remained unmatched. Germline CDR1 SGHDT, CDR2 YYEEEE. The CDR3 loop spans 15 amino acids. CDR3 in amino acids: CASSLGWTGLNEQYF. Here the CDR3 DNA reads TGTGCCAGCAGCTTGGGTTGGACAGGGTTAAACGAGCAGTACTTC.

The J gene is TRBJ1-2, the V gene TRBV29-1, with D possibly TRBD1 on 6 matching bases. Deletions cut 6 bases from V and 2 bases from J, with 10 bases between. CDR1 is SQVTM and CDR2 is ANQGSEA in the germline V gene. This CDR3 region has 12 residues. The CDR3 DNA sequence: TGCAGCGTCACCACAGGGAACTATGGCTACACCTTC. The encoded protein is CSVTTGNYGYTF.

V usage is TRBV29-1 and J usage is TRBJ1-2, with a weak D call TRBD1 (5 bases). The CDR3 is 12 amino acids. With 3 bases removed from V and 7 bases from J, the gap between germline ends came to 12 bases. CDR1 is SQVTM and CDR2 is ANQGSEA in the germline V gene. The CDR3 coding sequence is TGCAGCGTTGAGGGCCAGGGTAGTGGCTACACCTTC. Its translation is CSVEGQGSGYTF.

The CDR3 coding sequence is TGCAGCGTAGGACAGGCTGGGGCCAACGTCCTGACTTTC. This gives the protein CSVGQAGANVLTF. The chain recombines TRBV29-1 with TRBJ2-6, with 7 bases lining up with TRBD1. CDR1 SQVTM and CDR2 ANQGSEA come from the germline V gene. After removal of 6 bases from V and 2 bases from J, the junction contained 1 base not matched to a gene. This CDR3 has 13 residues.

The V and J genes are TRBV29-1 and TRBJ1-2; possible D gene TRBD1, 6 bases. CDR1 and CDR2 from the germline V gene are SQVTM and ANQGSEA. CDR3 length: 12 amino acids. Deletions cut 7 bases from V and 3 bases from J, with 12 bases between. This CDR3 is CSARRQDYGYTF. In DNA form, the CDR3 reads TGCAGCGCCCGACGACAGGACTATGGCTACACCTTC.